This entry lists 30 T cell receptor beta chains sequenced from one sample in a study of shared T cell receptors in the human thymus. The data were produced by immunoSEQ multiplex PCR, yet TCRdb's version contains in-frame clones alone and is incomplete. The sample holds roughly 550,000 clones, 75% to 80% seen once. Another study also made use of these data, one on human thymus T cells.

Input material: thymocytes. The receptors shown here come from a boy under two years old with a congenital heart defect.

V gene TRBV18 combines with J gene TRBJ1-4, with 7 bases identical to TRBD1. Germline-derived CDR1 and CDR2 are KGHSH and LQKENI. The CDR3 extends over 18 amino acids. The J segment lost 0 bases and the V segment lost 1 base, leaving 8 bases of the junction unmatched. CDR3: CASSPQGALSATNEKLFF. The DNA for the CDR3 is TGTGCCAGCTCACCACAGGGGGCGTTAAGTGCAACTAATGAAAAACTGTTTTTT.

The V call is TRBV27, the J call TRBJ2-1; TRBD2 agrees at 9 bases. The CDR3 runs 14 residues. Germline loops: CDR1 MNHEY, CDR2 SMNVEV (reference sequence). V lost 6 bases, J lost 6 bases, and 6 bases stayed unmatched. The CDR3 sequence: CASRALAGFNEQFF. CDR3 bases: TGTGCCAGCAGGGCACTAGCGGGCTTCAATGAGCAGTTCTTC.

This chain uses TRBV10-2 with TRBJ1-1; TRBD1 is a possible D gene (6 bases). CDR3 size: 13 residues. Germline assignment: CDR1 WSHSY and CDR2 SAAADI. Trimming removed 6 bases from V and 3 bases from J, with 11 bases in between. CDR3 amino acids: CASRGPGDTEAFF. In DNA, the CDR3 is TGCGCCAGCAGGGGCCCAGGGGACACTGAAGCTTTCTTT.

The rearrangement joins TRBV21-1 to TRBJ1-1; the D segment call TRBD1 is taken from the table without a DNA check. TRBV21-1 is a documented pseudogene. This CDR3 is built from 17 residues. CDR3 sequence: CASSLKGDRSPNTEAFF. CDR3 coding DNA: TGTGCCAGCAGCTTAAAGGGGGACAGGTCCCCGAACACTGAAGCTTTCTTT.

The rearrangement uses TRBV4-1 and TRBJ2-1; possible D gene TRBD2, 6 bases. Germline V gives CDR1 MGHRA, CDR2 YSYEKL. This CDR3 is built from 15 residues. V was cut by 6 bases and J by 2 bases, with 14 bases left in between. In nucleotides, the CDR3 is TGCGCCAGCAGTCGTCTAGCGTCCGCCTACAATGAGCAGTTCTTC. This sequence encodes CASSRLASAYNEQFF.

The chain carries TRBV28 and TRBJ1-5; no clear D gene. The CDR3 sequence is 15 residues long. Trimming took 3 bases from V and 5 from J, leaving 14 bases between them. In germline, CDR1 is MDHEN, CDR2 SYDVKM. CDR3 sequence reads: CASSFEELLYQPQHF. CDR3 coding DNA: TGTGCCAGCAGTTTCGAGGAACTGCTTTATCAGCCCCAGCATTTT. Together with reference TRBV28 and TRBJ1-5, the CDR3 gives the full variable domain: DVKVTQSSRYLVKRTGEKVFLECVQDMDHENMFWYRQDPGLGLRLIYFSYDVKMKEKGDIPEGYSVSREKKERFSLILESASTNQTSMYLCASSFEELLYQPQHFGDGTRLSIL.

The DNA of the CDR3 is TGCAGTGGCCAGGGTGGTGAGGAGCAGTACTTC. It translates to CSGQGGEEQYF. The V call is TRBV20-1, the J call TRBJ2-7, with TRBD1 as a possible D gene (5 bases). The germline CDR1 and CDR2 sequences are DFQATT and SNEGSKA (reference sequence). V shed 7 bases and J shed 7 bases, with 14 bases lying between them. The CDR3 runs to 11 residues.

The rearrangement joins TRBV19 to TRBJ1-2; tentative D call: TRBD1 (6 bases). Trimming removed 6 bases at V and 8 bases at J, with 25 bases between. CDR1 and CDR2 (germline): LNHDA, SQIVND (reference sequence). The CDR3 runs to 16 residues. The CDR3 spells CASSDLDSPVRDGYTF. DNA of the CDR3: TGTGCCAGTAGCGATCTGGACAGCCCCGTGAGGGACGGCTACACCTTC. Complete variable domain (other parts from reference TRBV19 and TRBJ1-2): DGGITQSPKYLFRKEGQNVTLSCEQNLNHDAMYWYRQDPGQGLRLIYYSQIVNDFQKGDIAEGYSVSREKKESFPLTVTSAQKNPTAFYLCASSDLDSPVRDGYTFGSGTRLTVV.

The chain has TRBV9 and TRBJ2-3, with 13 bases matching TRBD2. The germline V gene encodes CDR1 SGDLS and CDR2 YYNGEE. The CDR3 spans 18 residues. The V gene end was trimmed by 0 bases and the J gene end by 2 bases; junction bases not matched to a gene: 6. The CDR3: CASSVGTSGRGYTDTQYF. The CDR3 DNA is TGTGCCAGCAGCGTAGGGACTAGCGGGAGAGGCTACACAGATACGCAGTATTTT.

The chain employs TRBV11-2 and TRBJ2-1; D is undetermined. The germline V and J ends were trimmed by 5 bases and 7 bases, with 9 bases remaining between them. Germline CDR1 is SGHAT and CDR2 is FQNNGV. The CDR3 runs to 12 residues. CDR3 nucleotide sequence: TGTGCCAGCAGCATCCAGGCGAATGAGCAGTTCTTC. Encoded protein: CASSIQANEQFF.

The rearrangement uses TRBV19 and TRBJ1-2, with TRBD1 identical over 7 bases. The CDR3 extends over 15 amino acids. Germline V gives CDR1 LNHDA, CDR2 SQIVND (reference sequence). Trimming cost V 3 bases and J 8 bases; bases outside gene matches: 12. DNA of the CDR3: TGTGCCAGTAGTATTCGGACAGGCCTCCAGGGGGGCTACACCTTC. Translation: CASSIRTGLQGGYTF.

The CDR3 coding sequence is TGCAGCGTTGGGACGACCAGGCGGCCAAGGGGAACCGGGGAGCTGTTTTTT. Amino acid sequence: CSVGTTRRPRGTGELFF. The chain carries TRBV29-1 and TRBJ2-2; D is possibly TRBD1 (5 bases). V shed 4 bases and J shed 5 bases, with 23 bases lying between them. The CDR3 consists of 17 residues. Germline V gene data show CDR1 as SQVTM and CDR2 as ANQGSEA.

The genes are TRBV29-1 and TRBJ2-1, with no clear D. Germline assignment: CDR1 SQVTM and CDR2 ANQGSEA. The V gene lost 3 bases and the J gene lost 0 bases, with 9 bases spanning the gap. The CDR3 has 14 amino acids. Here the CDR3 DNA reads TGCAGCGTTGACGACATGTGCTCCTACAATGAGCAGTTCTTC. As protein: CSVDDMCSYNEQFF.

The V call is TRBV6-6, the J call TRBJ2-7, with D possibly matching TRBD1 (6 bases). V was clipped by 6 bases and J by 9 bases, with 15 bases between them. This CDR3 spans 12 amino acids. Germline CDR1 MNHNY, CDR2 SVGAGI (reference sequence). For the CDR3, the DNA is TGTGCCAGCAGCTGGACAGACTCATGGCAGTACTTC. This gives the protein CASSWTDSWQYF.

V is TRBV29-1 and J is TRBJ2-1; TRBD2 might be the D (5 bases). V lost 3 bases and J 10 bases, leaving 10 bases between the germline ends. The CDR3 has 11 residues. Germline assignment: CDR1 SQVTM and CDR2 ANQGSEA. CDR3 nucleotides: TGCAGCGTTGACCGGCGGGCAGAGCAGTTCTTC. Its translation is CSVDRRAEQFF.

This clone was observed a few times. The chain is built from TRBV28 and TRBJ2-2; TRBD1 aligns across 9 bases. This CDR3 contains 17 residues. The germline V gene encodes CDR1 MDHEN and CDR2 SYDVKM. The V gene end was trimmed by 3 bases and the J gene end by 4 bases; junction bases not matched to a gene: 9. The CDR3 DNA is TGTGCCAGCAGTTTTAGGGACAGGGAGGGGGGCACCGGGGAGCTGTTTTTT. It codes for CASSFRDREGGTGELFF.

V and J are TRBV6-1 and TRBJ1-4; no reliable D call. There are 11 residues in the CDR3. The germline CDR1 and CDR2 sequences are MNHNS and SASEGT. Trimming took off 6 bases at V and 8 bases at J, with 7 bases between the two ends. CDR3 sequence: CASREEEKLFF. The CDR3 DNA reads TGTGCCAGCAGAGAGGAAGAAAAACTGTTTTTT.

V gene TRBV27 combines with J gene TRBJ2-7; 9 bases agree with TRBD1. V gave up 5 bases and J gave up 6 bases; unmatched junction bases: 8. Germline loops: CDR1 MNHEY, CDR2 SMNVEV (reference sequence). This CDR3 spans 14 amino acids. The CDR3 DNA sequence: TGTGCCAGCAGTCCACCGGGACAGGGAACCGAGCAGTACTTC. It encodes CASSPPGQGTEQYF.

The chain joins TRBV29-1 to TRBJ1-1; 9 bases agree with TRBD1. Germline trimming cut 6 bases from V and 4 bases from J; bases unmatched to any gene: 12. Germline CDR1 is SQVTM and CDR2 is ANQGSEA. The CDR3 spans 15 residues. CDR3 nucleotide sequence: TGCAGCGTCGCTTCCGGGACAGGGCCGGGCACTGAAGCTTTCTTT. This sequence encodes CSVASGTGPGTEAFF. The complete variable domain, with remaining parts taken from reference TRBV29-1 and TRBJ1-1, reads SAVISQKPSRDICQRGTSLTIQCQVDSQVTMMFWYRQQPGQSLTLIATANQGSEATYESGFVIDKFPISRPNLTFSTLTVSNMSPEDSSIYLCSVASGTGPGTEAFFGQGTRLTVV.

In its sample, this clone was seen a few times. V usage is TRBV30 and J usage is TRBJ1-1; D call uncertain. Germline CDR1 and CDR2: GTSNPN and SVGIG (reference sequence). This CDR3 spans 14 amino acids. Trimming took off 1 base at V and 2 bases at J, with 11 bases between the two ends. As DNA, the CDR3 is TGTGCCTGGAGTGCGCTGGGCAGAAACACTGAAGCTTTCTTT. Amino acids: CAWSALGRNTEAFF.

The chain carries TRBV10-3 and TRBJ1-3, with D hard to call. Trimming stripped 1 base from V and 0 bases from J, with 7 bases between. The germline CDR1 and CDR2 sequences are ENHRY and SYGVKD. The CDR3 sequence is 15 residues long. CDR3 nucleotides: TGTGCCATCAGTGAGTGGGCCCACTCTGGAAACACCATATATTTT. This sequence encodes CAISEWAHSGNTIYF.

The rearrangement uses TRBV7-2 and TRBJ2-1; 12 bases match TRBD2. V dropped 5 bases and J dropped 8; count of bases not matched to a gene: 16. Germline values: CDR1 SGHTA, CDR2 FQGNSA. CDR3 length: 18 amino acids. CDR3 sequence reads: CASSPDASGRAWADEQFF. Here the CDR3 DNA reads TGTGCCAGCAGCCCCGACGCTAGCGGGAGGGCCTGGGCCGATGAGCAGTTCTTC. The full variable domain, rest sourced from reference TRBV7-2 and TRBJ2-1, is GAGVSQSPSNKVTEKGKDVELRCDPISGHTALYWYRQSLGQGLEFLIYFQGNSAPDKSGLPSDRFSAERTGGSVSTLTIQRTQQEDSAVYLCASSPDASGRAWADEQFFGPGTRLTVL.

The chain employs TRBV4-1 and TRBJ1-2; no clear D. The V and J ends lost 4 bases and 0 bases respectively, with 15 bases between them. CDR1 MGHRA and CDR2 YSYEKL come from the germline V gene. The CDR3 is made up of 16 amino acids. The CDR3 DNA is TGCGCCAGCAGCCGCCGGTCAAGCCCAACTAACTATGGCTACACCTTC. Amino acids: CASSRRSSPTNYGYTF.

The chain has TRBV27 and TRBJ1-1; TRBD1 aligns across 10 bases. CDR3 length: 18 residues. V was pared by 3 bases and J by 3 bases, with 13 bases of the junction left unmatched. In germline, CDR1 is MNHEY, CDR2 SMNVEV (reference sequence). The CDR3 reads CASSLGVKDRGDYTEAFF. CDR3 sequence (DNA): TGTGCCAGCAGTTTGGGAGTGAAGGACAGGGGGGATTACACTGAAGCTTTCTTT.

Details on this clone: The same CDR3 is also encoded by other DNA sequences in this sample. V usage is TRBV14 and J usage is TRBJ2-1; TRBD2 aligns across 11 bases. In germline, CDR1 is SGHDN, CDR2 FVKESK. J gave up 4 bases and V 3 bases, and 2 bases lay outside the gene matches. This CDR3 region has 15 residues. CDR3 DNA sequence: TGTGCCAGCAGCCACAGGACTAGCGGGTACAATGAGCAGTTCTTC. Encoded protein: CASSHRTSGYNEQFF.

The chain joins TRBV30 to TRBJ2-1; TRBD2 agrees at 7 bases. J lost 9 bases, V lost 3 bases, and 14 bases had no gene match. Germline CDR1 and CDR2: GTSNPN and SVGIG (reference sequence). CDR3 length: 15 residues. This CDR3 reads CAWSRPRREVGEQFF. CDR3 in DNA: TGTGCCTGGAGCAGGCCCCGACGGGAGGTCGGTGAGCAGTTCTTC.

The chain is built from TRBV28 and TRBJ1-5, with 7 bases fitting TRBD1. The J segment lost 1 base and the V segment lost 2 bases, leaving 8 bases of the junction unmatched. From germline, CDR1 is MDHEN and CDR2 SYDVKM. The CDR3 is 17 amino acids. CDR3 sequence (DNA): TGTGCCAGCAGTTTAATGATTGGACAGGACAGCAATCAGCCCCAGCATTTT. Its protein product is CASSLMIGQDSNQPQHF.

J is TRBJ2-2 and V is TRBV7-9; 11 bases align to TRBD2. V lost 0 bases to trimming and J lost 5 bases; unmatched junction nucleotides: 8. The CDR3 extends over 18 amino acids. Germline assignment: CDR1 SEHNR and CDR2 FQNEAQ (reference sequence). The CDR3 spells CASSLAPPLAGGTGELFF. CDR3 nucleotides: TGTGCCAGCAGCTTAGCCCCTCCCCTAGCGGGGGGAACCGGGGAGCTGTTTTTT. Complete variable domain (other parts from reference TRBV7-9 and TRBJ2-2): DTGVSQNPRHKITKRGQNVTFRCDPISEHNRLYWYRQTLGQGPEFLTYFQNEAQLEKSRLLSDRFSAERPKGSFSTLEIQRTEQGDSAMYLCASSLAPPLAGGTGELFFGEGSRLTVL.

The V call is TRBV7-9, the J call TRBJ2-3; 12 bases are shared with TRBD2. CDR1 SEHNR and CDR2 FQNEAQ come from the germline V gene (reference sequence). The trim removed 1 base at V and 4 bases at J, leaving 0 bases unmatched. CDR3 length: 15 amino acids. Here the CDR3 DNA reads TGTGCCAGCAGCTTAGGACTAGCGGGGGCAGATACGCAGTATTTT. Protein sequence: CASSLGLAGADTQYF.

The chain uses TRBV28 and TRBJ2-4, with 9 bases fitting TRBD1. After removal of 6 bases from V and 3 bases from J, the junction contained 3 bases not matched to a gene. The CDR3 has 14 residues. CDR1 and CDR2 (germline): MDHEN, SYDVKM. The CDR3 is CASSRDRVKNIQYF. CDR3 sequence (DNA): TGTGCCAGCAGCCGGGACAGGGTCAAAAACATTCAGTACTTC.